This entry is about one TCR beta chain. As yet, its antigen is unknown. The CDR3 is made up of 14 amino acids. CDR1 is MNHEY, CDR2 SVGAGI, per germline. Trimming took 0 bases from V and 4 from J, leaving 9 bases between them. This entry belongs to a study of STAT3 mutations in large granular lymphocyte leukemia. Points from the study as a whole: Every T-cell large granular lymphocyte leukemia patient had at least one immunodominant TCR beta clonotype.

Libraries were prepared by immunoSEQ multiplex PCR; TCRdb keeps only in-frame clonotypes and omits some of them. The data hold roughly 40,000 clones, with roughly 88% observed a single time. This chain joins TRBV6-5 and TRBJ1-2; D is perhaps TRBD1 (5 bases). This clonotype was sampled from a human donor with T large granular lymphocyte leukemia. Some clones in this sample may be carry-over from other donors' samples. The source material was PBMCs. The CDR3 loop is CASSYSGLSYGYTF. CDR3 coding DNA: TGTGCCAGCAGTTACTCGGGACTGAGCTATGGCTACACCTTC.